The 4 T cell receptor beta chains presented below share a single source sample, sequenced in a study of T cells in Graves' hyperthyroidism and ophthalmopathy. RNA transcripts were the template for amplifying TCR beta CDR3 regions. The TCR CDR3 first-round RT-PCR relied on the HTBI primer set. TCRdb redid the calling of the multiplex PCR reads with MiXCR, one entry per CDR3 protein. The data show under 400,000 distinct CDR3 sequences, with approximately 18% seen just once and around 54% held by the top ten. The sequenced sample consisted of blood. These receptors all come from a woman between 50 and 59 years old with Graves' hyperthyroidism.

This clonotype was seen only a few times. This chain joins TRBV20-1 and TRBJ1-2; D remains ambiguous. The CDR3 is 12 residues long. The V end lost 5 bases, the J end lost 4 bases, and 11 bases lay between the germline ends. In germline, CDR1 is DFQATT, CDR2 SNEGSKA (reference sequence). The CDR3 protein is CSAVHGSYGYTF. CDR3 bases: TGCAGTGCTGTACATGGCTCCTATGGCTACACCTTC.

The rearrangement links TRBV7-2 to TRBJ2-3; the D is unclear. Trimming left V 6 bases short and J 14 bases short, with 21 bases between. The length of the CDR3 is 13 residues. The germline gives CDR1 SGHTA, CDR2 FQGNSA. The DNA for the CDR3 is TGTGCCAGCAGTTCGAGCAGTACATCGAGAGTGTATTTT. This sequence encodes CASSSSSTSRVYF.

This clonotype has at least ten counts. This chain links TRBV12-3 or TRBV12-4 with TRBJ1-5; TRBD1 is a possible D gene (5 bases). Trimming left V 3 bases short and J 7 bases short, with 10 bases between. This CDR3 is built from 13 residues. The CDR3 DNA follows: TGTGCCAGCAGTTTCAGCAGGGACCAGCCCCAGCATTTT. Its protein is CASSFSRDQPQHF.

This clonotype was seen only a few times. The chain employs TRBV4-1 and TRBJ1-3; D is unclear. The germline V and J ends were trimmed by 2 bases and 0 bases, with 14 bases remaining between them. There are 17 residues in the CDR3. The germline CDR1 and CDR2 sequences are MGHRA and YSYEKL. The CDR3 spells CASSQIWPDSSGNTIYF. The CDR3 DNA is TGCGCCAGCAGCCAAATTTGGCCGGATAGCTCTGGAAACACCATATATTTT.